These 26 T cell receptor beta chains came from one sample sequenced in a study of siplizumab effects on memory and regulatory T cells. The assay was immunoSEQ multiplex PCR, and TCRdb's table has in-frame clones only and misses some. The sample includes about 100,000 clones, about 91% seen only once; the top ten take 0.14% to 0.15%. The sequencing input was CD4+ T cells sorted from blood. The receptors were sampled from a human donor in good health.

J is TRBJ1-2 and V is TRBV5-6; unclear D gene. The V end was cut by 1 base, the J end by 4 bases, with 11 bases between. CDR1 is SGHDT, CDR2 YYEEEE, per germline. The CDR3 spans 14 residues. The CDR3: CASSLMVQTYGYTF. As DNA, the CDR3 is TGTGCCAGCAGCTTGATGGTACAGACCTATGGCTACACCTTC.

This clone has a single count. The V call is TRBV7-3, the J call TRBJ2-2; D is perhaps TRBD1 (6 bases). Trimming cost V 5 bases and J 4 bases, with 11 bases left between them. Germline V gives CDR1 SGHTA, CDR2 FQGTGA. The CDR3 length is 14 residues. The CDR3 is CASSKGTPTGELFF. The CDR3 region has the DNA TGTGCCAGCAGCAAGGGGACACCCACCGGGGAGCTGTTTTTT.

The genes are TRBV5-4 and TRBJ1-2; no firm D call. Germline assignment: CDR1 SGHNT and CDR2 YYREEE (reference sequence). The CDR3 is made up of 13 amino acids. Trimming left V 4 bases short and J 3 bases short, with 10 bases between. The DNA of the CDR3 is TGTGCCAGCAGCCCTGACAAATACTATGGCTACACCTTC. It specifies CASSPDKYYGYTF.

The chain has TRBV6-5 and TRBJ1-1; D ambiguous. V was trimmed by 5 bases and J by 0 bases, leaving 10 bases between them. The germline gives CDR1 MNHEY, CDR2 SVGAGI. The CDR3 has 14 amino acids. CDR3 in DNA: TGTGCCAGCAGTCGCCAGGCGGTGAACACTGAAGCTTTCTTT. Translation gives CASSRQAVNTEAFF.

The V gene is TRBV5-6, the J gene TRBJ1-4, with 7 positions matching TRBD1. CDR1 SGHDT and CDR2 YYEEEE come from the germline V gene. This CDR3 has 18 residues. V was clipped by 0 bases and J by 7 bases; unmatched bases: 15. CDR3 DNA sequence: TGTGCCAGCAGCTTGGATGGGACAGCGGCGTTTCTGAGTGAAAAACTGTTTTTT. Its translation is CASSLDGTAAFLSEKLFF.

The chain uses TRBV6-5 and TRBJ2-7; TRBD2 matches 12 bases. Germline values: CDR1 MNHEY, CDR2 SVGAGI. The junction had 9 bases not matched to a gene; V was cut back by 9 bases and J by 9 bases. The CDR3 consists of 13 residues. The DNA of the CDR3 is TGTGCCAGTACTAGCGGGGGGTACCGGCGGCAGTACTTC. Its protein is CASTSGGYRRQYF.

The rearrangement links TRBV19 to TRBJ2-3, with 8 positions matching TRBD2. CDR3 length equals 13 residues. J was trimmed by 2 bases and V by 6 bases; bases with no gene match: 1. Germline V gene sequence: CDR1 LNHDA, CDR2 SQIVND (reference sequence). CDR3: CASSGGATDTQYF. The CDR3 bases are TGTGCCAGTAGCGGGGGGGCCACAGATACGCAGTATTTT.

This chain links TRBV18 with TRBJ2-1; TRBD2 agrees at 10 bases. V lost 2 bases and J lost 5; bases outside the gene matches: 6. Germline V gene data show CDR1 as KGHSH and CDR2 as LQKENI. The CDR3 length is 16 residues. In DNA form, the CDR3 reads TGTGCCAGCTCACCAAAAAGCGGGGGGGTGAACAATGAGCAGTTCTTC. It is translated as CASSPKSGGVNNEQFF.

The CDR3 coding sequence is TGTGCCAGCAGCTTAGCCACCTCGGACAGGGGGCAGGTCACTGAAGCTTTCTTT. Protein: CASSLATSDRGQVTEAFF. The rearrangement joins TRBV11-2 to TRBJ1-1, with TRBD1 identical over 11 bases. CDR1 is SGHAT, CDR2 FQNNGV, per germline. The CDR3 contains 18 residues. The V gene end was trimmed by 1 base and the J gene end by 4 bases; junction bases not matched to a gene: 11.

This clone has a single count. The gene calls are TRBV5-1 and TRBJ1-1; a weak D match, TRBD1 (5 bases). The CDR3 is 14 amino acids. Germline V gives CDR1 SGHRS, CDR2 YFSETQ. V shed 4 bases and J shed 5 bases, with 15 bases lying between them. The CDR3 region is CASSSDPGRTEAFF. In DNA, the CDR3 is TGCGCCAGCAGCAGCGACCCGGGGCGAACTGAAGCTTTCTTT.

Only one count was recorded for this clone. The chain employs TRBV6-5 and TRBJ1-1, with TRBD1 as a possible D gene (5 bases). CDR1 and CDR2 from the germline V gene are MNHEY and SVGAGI. The V and J ends lost 6 bases and 6 bases respectively, with 17 bases between them. This CDR3 comprises 14 residues. The CDR3 loop reads CASRTVGLGPEAFF. As DNA, the CDR3 is TGTGCCAGCAGGACCGTGGGGTTGGGGCCTGAAGCTTTCTTT.

The chain joins TRBV6-1 to TRBJ1-3; D is uncertain. The V end was cut by 7 bases, the J end by 0 bases, with 4 bases between. CDR1 is MNHNS and CDR2 is SASEGT in the germline V gene. This CDR3 spans 12 amino acids. CDR3 bases: TGTGCCAGCAACCTCTCTGGAAACACCATATATTTT. It yields the protein CASNLSGNTIYF.

The table lists this clone with a count of one. The chain joins TRBV6-5 to TRBJ2-3, with 8 positions matching TRBD2. Germline CDR1 is MNHEY and CDR2 is SVGAGI. This CDR3 has 14 amino acids. Trimming at V came to 6 bases and at J to 5 bases, leaving 7 bases not matched to a gene. CDR3 in DNA: TGTGCCAGCAGGGCGGGGGGAAAGAAAGATACGCAGTATTTT. This gives the protein CASRAGGKKDTQYF.

V and J are TRBV19 and TRBJ1-2; 11 bases are shared with TRBD1. V lost 3 bases and J lost 8; bases outside the gene matches: 17. The V gene's germline CDR1 is LNHDA and CDR2 SQIVND (reference sequence). This CDR3 has 18 residues. CDR3 nucleotide sequence: TGTGCCAGTAGTATTACGGGAAGAGCGGACAGGGGGCGAGGGGGCTACACCTTC. Residues: CASSITGRADRGRGGYTF.

Only a few counts were recorded for this clone. The chain has TRBV6-1 and TRBJ1-2; tentative D call: TRBD1 (5 bases). Trimming removed 5 bases at V and 6 bases at J, with 16 bases between. CDR1 and CDR2 from the germline V gene are MNHNS and SASEGT. The CDR3 runs 14 residues. As DNA, the CDR3 is TGTGCCAGCAGTCTGTCCCACTCAGGGAATGGCTACACCTTC. It codes for CASSLSHSGNGYTF.

This clone was recorded a few times. This chain links TRBV28 with TRBJ1-2, with a weak D call TRBD1 (5 bases). Trimming took off 8 bases at V and 8 bases at J, with 9 bases between the two ends. The germline V gene has CDR1 MDHEN and CDR2 SYDVKM. The CDR3 length is 10 residues. For the CDR3, the DNA is TGTGCCAGCGGGGGGAGGGGCTACACCTTC. Translating gives CASGGRGYTF.

A few counts support this clone. The chain is built from TRBV7-6 and TRBJ2-7; D is tentatively TRBD1 or TRBD2 (5 bases each). Germline-derived CDR1 and CDR2 are SGHVS and FNYEAQ. CDR3 size: 13 residues. With 3 bases removed from V and 6 bases from J, the gap between germline ends came to 12 bases. In nucleotides, the CDR3 is TGTGCCAGCAGCTTGAGCCGGGACCTCGAGCAGTACTTC. Encoded protein: CASSLSRDLEQYF.

The J gene is TRBJ1-5, the V gene TRBV5-5; D is uncertain. The V and J ends lost 4 bases and 1 base respectively, with 18 bases between them. The germline V gene encodes CDR1 SGHKS and CDR2 YYEKEE (reference sequence). The CDR3 runs 17 residues. The CDR3 DNA reads TGTGCCAGCAGCCCTATACCGACGGTAATAAGCAATCAGCCCCAGCATTTT. This codes for CASSPIPTVISNQPQHF.

The rearrangement links TRBV4-1 to TRBJ2-4; D gene ambiguous. Looked up from germline, CDR1 is MGHRA and CDR2 is YSYEKL. The V end lost 1 base, the J end lost 8 bases, and 15 bases lay between the germline ends. This CDR3 has 15 amino acids. CDR3 amino acids: CASSQVGVSPDIQYF. The CDR3, as DNA: TGCGCCAGCAGCCAAGTTGGGGTTAGCCCGGACATTCAGTACTTC.

The rearrangement links TRBV11-2 to TRBJ2-5, with D possibly being TRBD1 (6 bases). CDR3 length: 15 residues. Germline CDR1 reads SGHAT; CDR2 reads FQNNGV. V lost 5 bases to trimming and J lost 5 bases, with 18 bases between them. CDR3 bases: TGTGCCAGCAGCACCTCACAGGGCCCTTGGGAGACCCAGTACTTC. Encoded protein: CASSTSQGPWETQYF.

The V and J genes are TRBV11-3 and TRBJ2-1; 13 nucleotides align to TRBD2. CDR3 length: 16 amino acids. V was clipped by 4 bases and J by 9 bases; unmatched bases: 9. CDR1 and CDR2 from the germline V gene are SGHNT and YENEEA. The DNA for the CDR3 is TGTGCCAGCAGCTCAGGACTAGCGGGGGAACAGGGTGAGCAGTTCTTC. Translated, it gives CASSSGLAGEQGEQFF.

This clone showed up just a few times. The V call is TRBV19, the J call TRBJ1-1, with 9 bases aligning to TRBD1. The germline V gene has CDR1 LNHDA and CDR2 SQIVND (reference sequence). V lost 4 bases, J lost 1 base, and 13 bases stayed unmatched. The CDR3 is 18 residues long. CDR3 sequence: CASSNRFTGGAGNTEAFF. CDR3 in DNA: TGTGCCAGTAGTAATAGATTTACAGGGGGCGCAGGGAACACTGAAGCTTTCTTT.

V usage is TRBV5-1 and J usage is TRBJ1-6; D is possibly TRBD1 (6 bases). The CDR3 loop spans 15 amino acids. V was trimmed by 8 bases and J by 7 bases, leaving 19 bases between them. Germline CDR1 SGHRS, CDR2 YFSETQ. The CDR3 DNA reads TGCGCCAGTGATAGGGACGGGACACGGAATTCACCCCTCCACTTT. Translation: CASDRDGTRNSPLHF.

The table lists this clone with a count of one. This rearrangement joins TRBV28 to TRBJ1-5; 10 nucleotides align to TRBD1. From germline, CDR1 is MDHEN and CDR2 SYDVKM. The CDR3 covers 15 residues. J gave up 6 bases and V 5 bases, and 7 bases lay outside the gene matches. CDR3 sequence: CASSPPTGGFQPQHF. CDR3 in DNA: TGTGCCAGCAGTCCACCGACAGGGGGCTTTCAGCCCCAGCATTTT.

This clone has just one count. The chain recombines TRBV11-2 with TRBJ2-5; D is uncertain. The length of the CDR3 is 11 residues. Per germline, CDR1 SGHAT and CDR2 FQNNGV. Between the trimmed V and J ends, which lost 0 bases and 9 bases, there was a span of 5 bases. In nucleotides, the CDR3 is TGTGCCAGCAGCTTAGAAGGGTCCCAGTACTTC. It encodes CASSLEGSQYF.

The V gene is TRBV18, the J gene TRBJ2-5; weak D call: TRBD1 (5 bases). This CDR3 is built from 12 residues. V lost 4 bases, J lost 7 bases, and 10 bases lay in between. Per the germline V gene, CDR1 is KGHSH and CDR2 is LQKENI. CDR3 protein: CASSRERGTQYF. DNA of the CDR3: TGTGCCAGCTCACGGGAAAGGGGGACCCAGTACTTC.